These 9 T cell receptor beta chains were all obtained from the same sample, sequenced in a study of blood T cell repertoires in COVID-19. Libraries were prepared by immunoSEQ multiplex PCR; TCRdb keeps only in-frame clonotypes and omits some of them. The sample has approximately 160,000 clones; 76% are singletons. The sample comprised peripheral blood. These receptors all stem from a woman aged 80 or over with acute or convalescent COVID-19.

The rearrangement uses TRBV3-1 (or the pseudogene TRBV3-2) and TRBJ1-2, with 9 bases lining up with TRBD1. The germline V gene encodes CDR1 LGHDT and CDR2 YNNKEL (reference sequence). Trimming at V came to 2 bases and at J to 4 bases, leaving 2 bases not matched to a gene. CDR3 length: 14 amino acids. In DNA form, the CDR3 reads TGTGCCAGCAGCCAATTGACAGGGGGCTATGGCTACACCTTC. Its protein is CASSQLTGGYGYTF.

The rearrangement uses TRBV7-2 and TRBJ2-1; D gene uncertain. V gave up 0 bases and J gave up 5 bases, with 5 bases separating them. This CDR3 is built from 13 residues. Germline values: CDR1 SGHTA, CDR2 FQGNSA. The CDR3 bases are TGTGCCAGCAGCTTAGCTAGAAACAATGAGCAGTTCTTC. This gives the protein CASSLARNNEQFF.

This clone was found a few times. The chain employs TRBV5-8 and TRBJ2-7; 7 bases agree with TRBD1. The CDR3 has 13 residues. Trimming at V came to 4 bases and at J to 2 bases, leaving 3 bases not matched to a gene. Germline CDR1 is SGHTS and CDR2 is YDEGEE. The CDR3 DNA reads TGTGCCAGCAGCCCCGACAGGGCCTACGAGCAGTACTTC. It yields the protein CASSPDRAYEQYF.

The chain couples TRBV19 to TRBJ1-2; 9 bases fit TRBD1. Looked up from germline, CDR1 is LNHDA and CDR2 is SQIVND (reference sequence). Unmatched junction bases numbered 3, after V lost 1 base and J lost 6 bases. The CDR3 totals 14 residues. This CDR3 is CASSIGDRANGYTF. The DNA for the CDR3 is TGTGCCAGTAGTATAGGGGACAGGGCGAATGGCTACACCTTC.

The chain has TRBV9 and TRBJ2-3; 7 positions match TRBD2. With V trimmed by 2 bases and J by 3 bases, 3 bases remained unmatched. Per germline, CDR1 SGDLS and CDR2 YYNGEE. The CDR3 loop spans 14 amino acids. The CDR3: CASSVAGDTDTQYF. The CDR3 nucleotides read TGTGCCAGCAGCGTTGCGGGAGATACAGATACGCAGTATTTT.

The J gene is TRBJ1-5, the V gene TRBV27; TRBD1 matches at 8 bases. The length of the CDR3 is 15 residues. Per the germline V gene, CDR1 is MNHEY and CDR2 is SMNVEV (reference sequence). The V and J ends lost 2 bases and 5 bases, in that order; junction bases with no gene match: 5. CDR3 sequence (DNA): TGTGCCAGCAGTTTAGGACAGGGTAGGGATCAGCCCCAGCATTTT. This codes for CASSLGQGRDQPQHF.

The DNA for the CDR3 is TGTGCCAGCAGTGGGTCAGTATATCAAGAGACCCAGTACTTC. This gives the protein CASSGSVYQETQYF. The chain joins TRBV2 to TRBJ2-5; D is uncertain. The germline V gene encodes CDR1 SNHLY and CDR2 FYNNEI. CDR3 length: 14 amino acids. V lost 4 bases to trimming and J lost 2 bases, with 11 bases between them.

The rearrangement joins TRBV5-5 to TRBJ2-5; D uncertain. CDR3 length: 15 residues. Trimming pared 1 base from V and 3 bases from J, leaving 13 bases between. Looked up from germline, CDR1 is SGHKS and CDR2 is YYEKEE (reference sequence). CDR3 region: CASSLIPTPEETQYF. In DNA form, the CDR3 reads TGTGCCAGCAGCTTGATCCCAACACCTGAAGAGACCCAGTACTTC.

CDR3 sequence (DNA): TGTGCCAGCTCATCTGTCGGGAGCAGCAATCAGCCCCAGCATTTT. Its protein is CASSSVGSSNQPQHF. The V gene is TRBV18, the J gene TRBJ1-5; D call uncertain. V was shortened by 5 bases and J by 1 base, with 12 bases between the two germline ends. Germline loops: CDR1 KGHSH, CDR2 LQKENI. The CDR3 length is 15 residues.